A single sample gave rise to the 14 T cell receptor beta chains below, sequenced in a study of blood T cells in healthy people across ages. Using a J-beta primer mix together with a sample-barcoded 5' primer, a second PCR was run for about 6 to 11 cycles. TCRdb reprocessed the 5' RACE reads via MiXCR and lists one record per CDR3 protein. This sample has about 680,000 distinct CDR3 sequences, with about 52% found just once. Specimen: blood. The receptors stem from a woman aged 60 to 75 in good health.

This clonotype has at least ten counts. The chain employs TRBV11-1 and TRBJ1-2; D is possibly TRBD1 (5 bases). The V and J ends lost 5 bases and 4 bases respectively, with 8 bases between them. This CDR3 is built from 12 residues. Germline lookup yields CDR1 SGHAT and CDR2 FQDESV (reference sequence). The CDR3 sequence is CASSPGVYGYTF. The CDR3 nucleotides are TGTGCCAGCAGCCCGGGGGTCTATGGCTACACCTTC.

To note about this clonotype: Sequence at one end of the junction differs from germline and may be a read error. V usage is TRBV3-1 and J usage is TRBJ1-6, with 7 bases matching TRBD1. This CDR3 is 14 amino acids long. Germline values: CDR1 LGHDT, CDR2 YNNKEL (reference sequence). Here the CDR3 reads CASSQRDRYSPLHF. CDR3 DNA: TGTGCCAGCAGCCAACGGGACAGATATTCACCTCTCCACTTT.

The genes are TRBV4-2 and TRBJ1-2; 7 bases are a match to TRBD1. Germline CDR1 and CDR2: LGHNA and YNFKEQ. V lost 1 base and J lost 2; bases outside the gene matches: 7. This CDR3 is 16 amino acids long. CDR3: CASSQAGQRENYGYTF. CDR3 nucleotides: TGTGCCAGCAGCCAAGCGGGACAGAGGGAAAACTATGGCTACACCTTC.

This chain uses TRBV27 with TRBJ2-7; 7 nucleotides agree with TRBD2. The CDR3 contains 13 residues. The V and J ends lost 5 bases and 7 bases, in that order; junction bases with no gene match: 8. The germline gives CDR1 MNHEY, CDR2 SMNVEV (reference sequence). In nucleotides, the CDR3 is TGTGCCAGCAGTCCCCTTCCGGGAGGTGAGCAGTACTTC. Protein sequence: CASSPLPGGEQYF.

V usage is TRBV20-1 and J usage is TRBJ2-7; D might be TRBD2 (6 bases). The ends were cut back, 6 bases at V and 3 bases at J, with 18 bases in the middle. CDR1 and CDR2 from the germline V gene are DFQATT and SNEGSKA (reference sequence). The CDR3 is made up of 14 amino acids. CDR3 sequence (DNA): TGCAGTGCCATATCCGGGACTGCAAGCTACGAGCAGTACTTC. It specifies CSAISGTASYEQYF.

The V and J genes are TRBV6-5 and TRBJ2-3; 7 nucleotides agree with TRBD2. The CDR3 covers 14 residues. V lost 8 bases, J lost 2 bases, and 7 bases stayed unmatched. Germline V gene sequence: CDR1 MNHEY, CDR2 SVGAGI. The DNA for the CDR3 is TGTGCCAGCTCAAGCGGGAACCCCACAGATACGCAGTATTTT. It yields the protein CASSSGNPTDTQYF.

This chain uses TRBV20-1 with TRBJ2-1; 10 nucleotides agree with TRBD2. Per germline, CDR1 DFQATT and CDR2 SNEGSKA (reference sequence). The J segment lost 6 bases and the V segment lost 3 bases, leaving 8 bases of the junction unmatched. CDR3 length: 15 residues. The CDR3: CSARDSGRPSNEQFF. Here the CDR3 DNA reads TGCAGTGCTAGGGATAGCGGGAGGCCCAGCAATGAGCAGTTCTTC.

The chain has TRBV20-1 and TRBJ2-3; D is possibly TRBD2 (6 bases). The V gene lost 0 bases and the J gene lost 0 bases, with 10 bases spanning the gap. The CDR3 has 15 amino acids. CDR1 and CDR2 (germline): DFQATT, SNEGSKA (reference sequence). CDR3 sequence reads: CSAREGTASTDTQYF. Written as DNA, the CDR3 is TGCAGTGCTAGAGAGGGGACTGCTAGCACAGATACGCAGTATTTT.

For this clonotype: One end of the junction is discordant with germline, which a read error may explain. Written as DNA, the CDR3 is TGCGCCAGCAGCGGACGGGACAGGGGACGTTATAATGAGCGGTTCTTC. This encodes CASSGRDRGRYNERFF. The rearrangement uses TRBV4-3 and TRBJ2-1, with 10 bases aligning to TRBD1. Germline lookup yields CDR1 LGHNA and CDR2 YSLEER. This CDR3 has 16 amino acids.

This clonotype was recorded at least ten times. The rearrangement joins TRBV27 to TRBJ2-7; 8 positions match TRBD1. Germline values: CDR1 MNHEY, CDR2 SMNVEV (reference sequence). This CDR3 is 19 amino acids long. Trimming removed 6 bases from V and 1 base from J; junction bases left unmatched: 20. The CDR3 region has the DNA TGTGCCAGCAGACCCACCCCCGCCAGGGGGCCCAAACAATCCTACGAGCAGTACTTC. Residues: CASRPTPARGPKQSYEQYF.

This clonotype has more than one count but fewer than ten. The chain joins TRBV4-3 to TRBJ1-5, with 7 bases identical to TRBD1. The CDR3 totals 16 residues. Germline V lookup: CDR1 LGHNA, CDR2 YSLEER. V was pared by 0 bases and J by 5 bases, with 7 bases of the junction left unmatched. Here the CDR3 DNA reads TGCGCCAGCAGCCAAGATTCGAGACAGGGTCATCAGCCCCAGCATTTT. Its translation: CASSQDSRQGHQPQHF.

The V call is TRBV6-2 or TRBV6-3, the J call TRBJ2-7; 7 bases fit TRBD1. Trimming at V came to 9 bases and at J to 3 bases, leaving 11 bases not matched to a gene. The CDR3 runs 14 residues. Germline-derived CDR1 and CDR2 are MNHEY and SVGEGT. CDR3 nucleotides: TGTGCCAGTTTTGGCACAGGGGCGAGCTACGAGCAGTACTTC. Protein: CASFGTGASYEQYF.

The rearrangement links TRBV11-2 to TRBJ2-3; D gene unclear. Trimming removed 0 bases from V and 4 bases from J, with 5 bases in between. CDR1 and CDR2 from the germline V gene are SGHAT and FQNNGV. The length of the CDR3 is 13 residues. For the CDR3, the DNA is TGTGCCAGCAGCTTAGATCTAGCAGATACGCAGTATTTT. It codes for CASSLDLADTQYF.

Written as DNA, the CDR3 is TGCGCCAGCAGCCAGGGGACAGTTTACACTGAAGCTTTCTTT. Its translation is CASSQGTVYTEAFF. V usage is TRBV4-3 and J usage is TRBJ1-1; TRBD1 aligns across 7 bases. Germline values: CDR1 LGHNA, CDR2 YSLEER. The CDR3 sequence is 14 residues long. Unmatched junction bases numbered 4, after V lost 3 bases and J lost 3 bases.